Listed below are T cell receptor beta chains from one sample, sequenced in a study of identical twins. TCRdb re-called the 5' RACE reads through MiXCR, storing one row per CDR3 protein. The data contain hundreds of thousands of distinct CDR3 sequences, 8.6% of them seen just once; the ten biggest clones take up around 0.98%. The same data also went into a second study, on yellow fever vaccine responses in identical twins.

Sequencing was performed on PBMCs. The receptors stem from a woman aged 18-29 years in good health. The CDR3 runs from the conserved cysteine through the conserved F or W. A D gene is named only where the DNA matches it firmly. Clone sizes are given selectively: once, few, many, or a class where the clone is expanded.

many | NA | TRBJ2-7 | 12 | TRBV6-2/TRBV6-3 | TGTGCCAGCACCCTAACAGGGTTCGAGCAGTACTTC | CASTLTGFEQYF
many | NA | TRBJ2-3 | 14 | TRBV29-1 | TGCAGCGTCCTAGGGCCGGGGTCCACAGATACGCAGTATTTT | CSVLGPGSTDTQYF
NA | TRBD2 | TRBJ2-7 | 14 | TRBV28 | TGTGCCAGCAGTTTGGGCGGGGGTCTCTACGAGCAGTACTTC | CASSLGGGLYEQYF
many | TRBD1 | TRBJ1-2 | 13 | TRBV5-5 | TGTGCCAGCAGCTTGGAGACCGGGACAGGGGATACCTTC | CASSLETGTGDTF
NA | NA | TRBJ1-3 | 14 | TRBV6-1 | TGTGCCAGCAGGATTTCACATCTAGGAAACACCATATATTTT | CASRISHLGNTIYF
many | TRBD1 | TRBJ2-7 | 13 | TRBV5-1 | TGCGCCAGCAGCCCCGGGACAGGCACTGAGCAGTACTTC | CASSPGTGTEQYF
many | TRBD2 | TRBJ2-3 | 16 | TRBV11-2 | TGTGCCAGCAGCTTACTAGCGGCATTACACACAGATACGCAGTATTTT | CASSLLAALHTDTQYF
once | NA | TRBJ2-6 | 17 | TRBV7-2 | TGTGCCAGCAGCTTAGTGGCTCATGGCTCTGGGGCCAACGTCCTGACTTTC | CASSLVAHGSGANVLTF
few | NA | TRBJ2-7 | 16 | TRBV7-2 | TGTGCCAGCAGCTTAGCTGAAGGACAGCTCCTCTACGAGCAGTACTTC | CASSLAEGQLLYEQYF
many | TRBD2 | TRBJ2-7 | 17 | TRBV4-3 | TGCGCCAGCAGCCAAGATCCAGGACTAGCGGGGAGTCGGGAGCAGTACTTC | CASSQDPGLAGSREQYF
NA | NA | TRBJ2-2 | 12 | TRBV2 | TGTGCCACCAGTCCGAACACCGGGGAGCTGTTTTTT | CATSPNTGELFF
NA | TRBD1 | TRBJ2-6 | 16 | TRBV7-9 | TGTGCCAGCAGCCGGAGCAGGGGGCCTGGGGCCAACGTCCTGACTTTC | CASSRSRGPGANVLTF
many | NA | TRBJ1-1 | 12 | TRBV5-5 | TGTGCCAGCAGCTTGGGGCCCGGAGGCGCTTTCTTT | CASSLGPGGAFF
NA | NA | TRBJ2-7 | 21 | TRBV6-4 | TGTGCCAGCAGTGACCGCCGTCCAACAGGGGTTGGCGCGGGGAAGACCTACGAGCAGTACTTC | CASSDRRPTGVGAGKTYEQYF
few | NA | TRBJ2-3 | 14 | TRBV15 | TGTGCCACCAGCAGTGGTGTGGTCCCAGATACGCAGTATTTT | CATSSGVVPDTQYF
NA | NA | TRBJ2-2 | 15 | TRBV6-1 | TGTGCCAGCGGACGGCTGGGGGGGAACACCGGGGAGCTGTTTTTT | CASGRLGGNTGELFF
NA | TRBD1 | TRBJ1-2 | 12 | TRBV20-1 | TGCGGGCACAGAGGGGGCCTTCTTGGCTACACCTTC | CGHRGGLLGYTF
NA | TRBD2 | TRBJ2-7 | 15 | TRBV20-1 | TGCAGTGCTAGAGATCCTCGTGGGAGGGCCCCCGAGCAGTACTTC | CSARDPRGRAPEQYF
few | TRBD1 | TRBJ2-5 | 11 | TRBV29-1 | TGCAGCTTCGGGACAGCGGAGACCCAGTACTTC | CSFGTAETQYF
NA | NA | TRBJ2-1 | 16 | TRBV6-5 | TGTGCCAGCAGTTTGACCAGCGCGAGCTCCTACAATGAGCAGTTCTTC | CASSLTSASSYNEQFF
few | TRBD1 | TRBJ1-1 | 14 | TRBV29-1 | TGCAGCGTTGTCCCGTTGACAGGGGGCACTGAAGCTTTCTTT | CSVVPLTGGTEAFF
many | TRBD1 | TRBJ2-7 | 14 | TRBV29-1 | TGCAGCGTTGTTCGGGACAGTGCGGCCTACGAGCAGTACTTC | CSVVRDSAAYEQYF
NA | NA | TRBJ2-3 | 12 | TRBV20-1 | TGCAGTGCTAGAGAAGACGGATATACGCAGTATTTT | CSAREDGYTQYF
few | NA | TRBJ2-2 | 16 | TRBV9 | TGTGCCAGCAGCGTAATTCAGGGGCCTTCCATCGGGGAGCTGTTTTTT | CASSVIQGPSIGELFF
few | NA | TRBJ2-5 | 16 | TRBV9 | TGTGCCAGCAGCGTAGTAGGGGGGACGGCAAAAGAGACCCAGTACTTC | CASSVVGGTAKETQYF
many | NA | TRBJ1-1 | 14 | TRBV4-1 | TGCGCCAGCAGCCAAGGCAGTTGGGGCACTGAAGCTTTCTTT | CASSQGSWGTEAFF
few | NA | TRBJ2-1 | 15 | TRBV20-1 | TGCAGTGCGCCTGCCGGGTCGAGCTCCTACAATGAGCAGTTCTTC | CSAPAGSSSYNEQFF
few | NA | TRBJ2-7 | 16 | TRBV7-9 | TGTGCCAGCAGCTCACGCATGCCGACAGGTTCCTACGAGCAGTACTTC | CASSSRMPTGSYEQYF
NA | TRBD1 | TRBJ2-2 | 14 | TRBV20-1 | TGCAGTGCTCCAGACAGGGGAGGTTGGGGGGAGCTGTTTTTT | CSAPDRGGWGELFF
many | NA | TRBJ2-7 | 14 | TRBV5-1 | TGCGCCAGCAGCTGGACTGCCCAGAACTACGAGCAGTACTTC | CASSWTAQNYEQYF
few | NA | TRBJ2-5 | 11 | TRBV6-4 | TGTGCCAGTCAAAGGTCGCACGGCCAGTACTTC | CASQRSHGQYF
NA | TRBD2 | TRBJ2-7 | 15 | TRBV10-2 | TGCGCCAGCGGGGATCTAGCGGGAGTATGGCGCGAGCAGTACTTC | CASGDLAGVWREQYF
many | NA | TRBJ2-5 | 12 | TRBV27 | TGTGCCAGCAGACAGGGTGGCGAGACCCAGTACTTC | CASRQGGETQYF
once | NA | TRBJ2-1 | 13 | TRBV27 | TGTGCCAGCAGTTTAAGCTCGCGCGCCGAGCAGTTCTTC | CASSLSSRAEQFF